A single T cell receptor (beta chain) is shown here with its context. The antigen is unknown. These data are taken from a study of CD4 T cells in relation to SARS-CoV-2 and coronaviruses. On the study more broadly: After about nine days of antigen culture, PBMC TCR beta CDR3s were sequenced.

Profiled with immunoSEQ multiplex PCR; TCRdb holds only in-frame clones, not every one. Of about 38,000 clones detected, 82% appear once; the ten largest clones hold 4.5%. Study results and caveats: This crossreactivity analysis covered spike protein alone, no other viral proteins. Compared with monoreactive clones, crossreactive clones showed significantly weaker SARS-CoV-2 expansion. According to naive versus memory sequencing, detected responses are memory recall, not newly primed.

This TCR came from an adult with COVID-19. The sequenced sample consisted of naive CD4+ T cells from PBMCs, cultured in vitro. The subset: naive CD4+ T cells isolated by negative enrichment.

CDR3 DNA: TGTGCCAGCAGCTCCCCTAGCGGGAGCCCCTACGAGCAGTACTTC. This gives the protein CASSSPSGSPYEQYF. The chain has TRBV7-2 and TRBJ2-7, with TRBD2 identical over 10 bases. Germline V lookup: CDR1 SGHTA, CDR2 FQGNSA. Unmatched junction bases numbered 5, after V lost 4 bases and J lost 2 bases. The length of the CDR3 is 15 residues.